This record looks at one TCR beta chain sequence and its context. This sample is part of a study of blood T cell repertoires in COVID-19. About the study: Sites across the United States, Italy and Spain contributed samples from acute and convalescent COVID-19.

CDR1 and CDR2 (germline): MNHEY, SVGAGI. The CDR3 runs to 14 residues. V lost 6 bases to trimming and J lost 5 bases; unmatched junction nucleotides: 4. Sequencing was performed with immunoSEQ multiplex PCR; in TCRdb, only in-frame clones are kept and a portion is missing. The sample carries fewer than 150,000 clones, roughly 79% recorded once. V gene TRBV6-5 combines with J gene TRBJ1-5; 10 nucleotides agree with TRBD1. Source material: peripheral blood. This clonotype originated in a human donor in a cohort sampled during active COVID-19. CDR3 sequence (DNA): TGTGCCAGCAGCCGGGGACAGGGGCATCAGCCCCAGCATTTT. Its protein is CASSRGQGHQPQHF.